The 20 T cell receptor beta chains presented below share a single source sample, sequenced in a study of blood T cell repertoires in COVID-19. Measured with immunoSEQ multiplex PCR; TCRdb has only the in-frame clones, and not every one. In the table there are roughly 670,000 clones, 85% to 90% of which are singletons. Sequenced sample: peripheral blood. These receptors came from a woman younger than 35 with acute or convalescent COVID-19.

The chain carries TRBV5-6 and TRBJ2-1; weak D call: TRBD2 (6 bases). This CDR3 contains 13 residues. CDR1 and CDR2 (germline): SGHDT, YYEEEE. Trimming removed 5 bases at V and 8 bases at J, with 14 bases between. CDR3 in amino acids: CASSLTSWDEQFF. CDR3 DNA: TGTGCCAGCAGTCTTACTAGCTGGGATGAGCAGTTCTTC. The whole variable domain, filled in from reference TRBV5-6 and TRBJ2-1, reads DAGVTQSPTHLIKTRGQQVTLRCSPKSGHDTVSWYQQALGQGPQFIFQYYEEEERQRGNFPDRFSGHQFPNYSSELNVNALLLGDSALYLCASSLTSWDEQFFGPGTRLTVL.

The chain recombines TRBV3-1 (or the pseudogene TRBV3-2) with TRBJ1-2; 7 bases match TRBD1. Germline CDR1 LGHDT, CDR2 YNNKEL (reference sequence). This CDR3 spans 15 amino acids. After removal of 5 bases from V and 8 bases from J, the junction contained 14 bases not matched to a gene. The CDR3 DNA is TGTGCCAGCAGCTATCGAAGACAGGGATCGTGGGGCTACACCTTC. It codes for CASSYRRQGSWGYTF.

The rearrangement uses TRBV5-6 and TRBJ1-1, with TRBD1 identical over 9 bases. CDR1 and CDR2 from the germline V gene are SGHDT and YYEEEE. J was trimmed by 4 bases and V by 2 bases; bases with no gene match: 9. The length of the CDR3 is 16 residues. This chain's CDR3 is CASSFGDREWVTEAFF. The CDR3 region has the DNA TGTGCCAGCAGCTTTGGGGACAGGGAATGGGTCACTGAAGCTTTCTTT. The full variable domain, in which reference TRBV5-6 and TRBJ1-1 provide the parts outside the CDR3, is DAGVTQSPTHLIKTRGQQVTLRCSPKSGHDTVSWYQQALGQGPQFIFQYYEEEERQRGNFPDRFSGHQFPNYSSELNVNALLLGDSALYLCASSFGDREWVTEAFFGQGTRLTVV.

The J gene is TRBJ1-2, the V gene TRBV3-1 (or the pseudogene TRBV3-2), with D tentatively TRBD1 (5 bases). Between the trimmed V and J ends, which lost 4 bases and 7 bases, there was a span of 10 bases. Germline V gene lookup returns CDR1 LGHDT and CDR2 YNNKEL (reference sequence). This CDR3 has 12 amino acids. The CDR3 bases are TGTGCCAGCAGCCTTCGACAGACTGGCTACACCTTC. It is translated as CASSLRQTGYTF.

This sequence joins TRBV3-1 (or the pseudogene TRBV3-2) and TRBJ1-5; D is uncertain. This CDR3 region has 17 residues. The germline V gene has CDR1 LGHDT and CDR2 YNNKEL (reference sequence). Trimming took off 4 bases at V and 8 bases at J, with 24 bases between the two ends. CDR3 DNA sequence: TGTGCCAGCAGCCGCTCCTCCGCGGAAGAGGGTAGGGAGCCCCAGCATTTT. Translation: CASSRSSAEEGREPQHF.

This clone has only one observation. The rearrangement joins TRBV14 to TRBJ1-2; no firm D call. Germline-derived CDR1 and CDR2 are SGHDN and FVKESK. The CDR3 loop spans 16 amino acids. V gave up 0 bases and J gave up 4 bases, with 15 bases separating them. In DNA, the CDR3 is TGTGCCAGCAGCCAAGATGGCCAGAGCGGTGGCTATGGCTACACCTTC. Its translation: CASSQDGQSGGYGYTF.

A word on this clone: One junction end disagrees with the germline gene, perhaps due to a read error. CDR3 loop: CAWAQGNNSPLHF. The CDR3 coding sequence is TGTGCCTGGGCACAGGGTAATAACTCACCCCTCCACTTT. The chain uses TRBV30 and TRBJ1-6; a weak D match, TRBD1 (6 bases). CDR1 and CDR2 from the germline V gene are GTSNPN and SVGIG (reference sequence). The CDR3 sequence is 13 residues long.

A single count supports this clone. The chain employs TRBV6-5 and TRBJ2-2; 7 nucleotides agree with TRBD1. The CDR3 is 15 amino acids. In germline, CDR1 is MNHEY, CDR2 SVGAGI. Losses at the gene ends were 6 bases for V and 4 bases for J; bases not matched to a gene: 8. CDR3 residues: CASRTDRALTGELFF. DNA of the CDR3: TGTGCCAGCAGAACAGACAGGGCCCTCACCGGGGAGCTGTTTTTT.

Many counts were recorded for this clone. This chain links TRBV6-4 with TRBJ2-2; 11 nucleotides agree with TRBD1. J was trimmed by 4 bases and V by 2 bases; bases with no gene match: 0. The length of the CDR3 is 15 residues. Germline V gene sequence: CDR1 MRHNA, CDR2 SNTAGT. CDR3 nucleotides: TGTGCCAGCAGTGACGGGACAGGGGGCACCGGGGAGCTGTTTTTT. Protein: CASSDGTGGTGELFF.

The rearrangement joins TRBV5-3 to TRBJ2-1, with D possibly matching TRBD1 (7 bases). TRBV5-3 is assigned to the ORF class and has an uncertain function. V lost 6 bases and J lost 0, with 16 bases in between. The CDR3 spans 16 residues. The CDR3 bases are TGTGCCAGAAACCGGACAGGACTAAGCTCCTACAATGAGCAGTTCTTC. As protein: CARNRTGLSSYNEQFF.

CDR3 nucleotide sequence: TGTGCCAGCAGCTCGAGGGTAGCGGGGGGTGCTAGCACAGATACGCAGTATTTT. This sequence encodes CASSSRVAGGASTDTQYF. V usage is TRBV7-6 and J usage is TRBJ2-3; 10 positions agree with TRBD2. Looked up from germline, CDR1 is SGHVS and CDR2 is FNYEAQ. There are 18 residues in the CDR3. The V gene end was trimmed by 4 bases and the J gene end by 0 bases; junction bases not matched to a gene: 10.

This clone was detected once. The chain uses TRBV25-1 and TRBJ1-2; 8 nucleotides agree with TRBD1. The J segment lost 14 bases and the V segment lost 1 base, leaving 9 bases of the junction unmatched. There are 13 residues in the CDR3. Per germline, CDR1 MGHDK and CDR2 SYGVNS. The DNA for the CDR3 is TGTGCCAGCAGTGAATCTATCCGGGACAGGCTAACCTTC. Residues: CASSESIRDRLTF.

The chain uses TRBV7-2 and TRBJ1-1; TRBD1 is a possible D gene (6 bases). V lost 5 bases and J lost 4, with 20 bases in between. Germline V gene data show CDR1 as SGHTA and CDR2 as FQGNSA. CDR3 length equals 16 residues. CDR3 sequence: CASSLKGGRLPTEAFF. CDR3 bases: TGTGCCAGCAGCCTAAAGGGGGGGCGCCTGCCCACTGAAGCTTTCTTT.

The J gene is TRBJ2-1, the V gene TRBV5-1; the D gene is possibly TRBD2 (5 bases). Germline values: CDR1 SGHRS, CDR2 YFSETQ. This CDR3 is built from 13 residues. V was clipped by 4 bases and J by 5 bases, with 10 bases between them. CDR3 amino acids: CASSKDFNNEQFF. The CDR3 bases are TGCGCCAGCAGCAAGGACTTCAACAATGAGCAGTTCTTC.

V gene TRBV10-3 combines with J gene TRBJ1-2; 9 bases are a match to TRBD1. Germline trimming cut 8 bases from V and 8 bases from J; bases unmatched to any gene: 9. The germline CDR1 and CDR2 sequences are ENHRY and SYGVKD. CDR3 length: 13 residues. The CDR3: CAIGTGKGGGYTF. CDR3 in DNA: TGTGCCATCGGGACAGGGAAAGGGGGCGGCTACACCTTC.

This clone has a handful of counts. The chain couples TRBV6-4 to TRBJ2-3; 7 bases line up with TRBD2. Germline V gene lookup returns CDR1 MRHNA and CDR2 SNTAGT. V gave up 6 bases and J gave up 2 bases; unmatched junction bases: 5. CDR3 length equals 14 residues. Here the CDR3 DNA reads TGTGCCAGCAGCCCAAGCGGGGCCACAGATACGCAGTATTTT. This codes for CASSPSGATDTQYF.

The chain combines TRBV19 with TRBJ1-1; D is possibly TRBD1 (6 bases). The CDR3 is 12 amino acids. Between the trimmed V and J ends, which lost 4 bases and 5 bases, there was a span of 8 bases. In germline, CDR1 is LNHDA, CDR2 SQIVND (reference sequence). CDR3 sequence reads: CASSTTGTEAFF. The CDR3 DNA reads TGTGCCAGTAGTACGACAGGAACTGAAGCTTTCTTT.

The chain links TRBV3-1 (or the pseudogene TRBV3-2) to TRBJ1-2, with D possibly being TRBD1 (5 bases). The V and J ends lost 3 bases and 4 bases respectively, with 15 bases between them. The CDR3 sequence is 15 residues long. The V gene's germline CDR1 is LGHDT and CDR2 YNNKEL (reference sequence). CDR3 amino acids: CASSQSGGTTYGYTF. CDR3 DNA sequence: TGTGCCAGCAGCCAGTCGGGGGGGACTACCTATGGCTACACCTTC.

As for this clone: This same CDR3 is encoded by further DNA sequences in the sample. The J gene is TRBJ1-1, the V gene TRBV5-1, with D perhaps matching TRBD1 (5 bases). The CDR3 has 15 amino acids. In germline, CDR1 is SGHRS, CDR2 YFSETQ. The V gene lost 4 bases and the J gene lost 0 bases, with 13 bases spanning the gap. The CDR3, as DNA: TGCGCCAGCAGCCCCTTGGCAGGGCTGAACACTGAAGCTTTCTTT. This gives the protein CASSPLAGLNTEAFF.

The genes are TRBV11-2 and TRBJ1-2; D unresolved. The V and J ends lost 2 bases and 4 bases respectively, with 11 bases between them. Germline V lookup: CDR1 SGHAT, CDR2 FQNNGV. The CDR3 totals 14 residues. CDR3 DNA: TGTGCCAGCAGCTTAATTCCCAGGTCCTATGGCTACACCTTC. As protein: CASSLIPRSYGYTF.